This T cell receptor (beta chain) is from a study of blood T cell repertoires in COVID-19. Study summary: COVID-19 samples, acute and convalescent, were from the United States, Italy and Spain.

Methods used by the authors: Reference gene primer amplification in the assay estimated nucleated cell counts. TCRdb's table, derived via immunoSEQ multiplex PCR, lists solely in-frame clones and lacks some. The V and J calls and the clone size are those of that table, but D and trimming were determined from the DNA. The data show around 300,000 clones, about 87% seen once. Everyone who took part was roughly 18 to 100 years old, and they came from about two dozen US areas. Germline V gives CDR1 MNHEY, CDR2 SVGEGT. The CDR3 covers 14 residues. Deletions cut 4 bases from V and 6 bases from J, with 14 bases between.

Sequencing was carried out using PBMCs or T cells enriched from blood (not recorded which). The rearrangement uses TRBV6-2 or TRBV6-3 and TRBJ2-3; weak D call: TRBD2 (5 bases). The source of this sequence is a woman in her forties or fifties who had recovered from COVID-19. This CDR3 is CASSSTGSPDTQYF. DNA of the CDR3: TGTGCCAGCAGTTCGACGGGGAGCCCTGATACGCAGTATTTT.